The clone carrying this TCR beta chain has a handful of counts. What it recognizes is unknown. This specimen comes from a study of T cell repertoires in cytomegalovirus infection. Study context: An indication of both CMV infection and matching HLA type came from public TCR beta signatures.

Findings and limits, study-wide: Public TCR beta family frequency separated CMV-and-HLA carriers, including in an independent cohort. HLA-C-restricted CMV-specific TCR beta clonotypes prevailed in the ex vivo response.

The CDR3 extends over 14 amino acids. Trimming took 7 bases from V and 1 from J, leaving 14 bases between them. Germline CDR1 is SGHDT and CDR2 is YYEEEE. TCRdb analysed the reads with MiXCR anew, one entry per CDR3 protein. The sample lists 290,000 or so distinct CDR3 sequences; under 30% were seen once. The sequencing input was PBMCs. This receptor was identified in a human donor in good health (CMV status not recorded). Some clones in this sample may be carry-over from other donors' samples. This chain joins TRBV5-6 and TRBJ1-2, with D tentatively TRBD1 (6 bases). CDR3 nucleotide sequence: TGTGCCAGCTCGACAGGAAGGGTTAACTATGGCTACACCTTC. Its protein product is CASSTGRVNYGYTF.